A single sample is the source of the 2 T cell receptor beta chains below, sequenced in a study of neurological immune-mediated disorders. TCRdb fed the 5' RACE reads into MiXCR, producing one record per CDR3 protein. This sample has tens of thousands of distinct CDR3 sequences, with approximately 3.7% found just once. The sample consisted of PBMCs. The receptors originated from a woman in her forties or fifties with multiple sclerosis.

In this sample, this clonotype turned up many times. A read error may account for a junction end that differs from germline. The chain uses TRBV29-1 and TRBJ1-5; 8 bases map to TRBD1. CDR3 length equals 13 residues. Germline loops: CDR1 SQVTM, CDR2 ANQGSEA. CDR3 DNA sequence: TGCAGCGCTGGACAGGGCAGCAATCAGCCCCAGAATTTT. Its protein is CSAGQGSNQPQNF.

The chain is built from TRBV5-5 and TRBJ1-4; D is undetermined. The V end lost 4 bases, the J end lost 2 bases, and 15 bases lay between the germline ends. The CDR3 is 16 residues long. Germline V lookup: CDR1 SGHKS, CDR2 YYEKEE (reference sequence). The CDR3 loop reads CASSGRSSSTNEKLFF. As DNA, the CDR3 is TGTGCCAGCAGCGGTCGGTCGAGCAGTACTAATGAAAAACTGTTTTTT.